This T cell receptor beta chain was profiled in a study of breast tumors, draining lymph nodes, adjacent tissues. Findings of the study overall: Tumor and nontumor repertoires were significantly more similar in luminal-like than in basal-like breast cancer.

Samples came from axillary lymph nodes draining the breast cancer. TCRdb analysed the multiplex PCR reads with MiXCR anew, one entry per CDR3 protein. This table holds approximately 230,000 distinct CDR3 sequences, under 40% found once. This clonotype turned up a few times. The antigen is unknown. Possible read error: a much larger clone is one base away. CDR1 is DFQATT, CDR2 SNEGSKA, per germline (reference sequence). V lost 3 bases to trimming and J lost 0 bases; unmatched junction nucleotides: 4. The CDR3 has 16 amino acids. The V gene is TRBV20-1, the J gene TRBJ2-7, with 14 bases identical to TRBD2. Sequencing was carried out using axillary lymph node tissue. This clonotype originated in a female donor with breast cancer. Some clones in this sample may be carry-over from other donors' samples. The CDR3, as DNA: TGCAGTGCTAGTGGGACTAGCGGGGGTACCTCCTACGAGCAGTACTTC. Encoded protein: CSASGTSGGTSYEQYF.